This TCR beta chain was recovered during a study of cytomegalovirus exposure and HLA in healthy donors. Amplification used 60 Vbeta primers and 13 Jbeta primers. The assay was immunoSEQ multiplex PCR, and TCRdb's table has in-frame clones only and misses some. The sample has 120,000 or so clones; roughly 80% are singletons. Between the trimmed V and J ends, which lost 1 base and 1 base, there was a span of 13 bases. The germline CDR1 and CDR2 sequences are PRHDT and FYEKMQ (reference sequence). The CDR3 is 16 amino acids. The receptor was isolated from a woman in her forties or fifties in good health and CMV-seronegative. The chain recombines TRBV13 with TRBJ1-1; D is unclear. Sequences were obtained from PBMCs. This CDR3 reads CASSLVMEAQNTEAFF. For the CDR3, the DNA is TGTGCCAGCAGCTTAGTGATGGAGGCACAGAACACTGAAGCTTTCTTT.